This T cell receptor (beta chain) came from a study of human T cells and chemical hapten exposure. The wider study: Across its 20 to 30 weeks, the study gave patients weekly diphenylcyclopropenone doses to the scalp. The study traced per-sample TCR yield variation mainly to small differences in pooled library volumes. General observations from the study: Expanded TCRs produced significantly more large CDR3 similarity clusters than controls did.

The time point here: pre-sensitization, week 0. Indicated treatment: therapeutic diphenylcyclopropenone sensitization with weekly scalp DPC. The template was total RNA from unfractionated whole blood. Many counts were recorded for this clonotype. Its specificity is not known. The germline V gene has CDR1 WNHNN and CDR2 SYGVQD (reference sequence). The length of the CDR3 is 14 residues. Trimming removed 5 bases from V and 6 bases from J; junction bases left unmatched: 7. TCRdb ran MiXCR on the RACE reads and lists one entry per CDR3 protein. The sample gives over 300,000 distinct CDR3 sequences, 4.5% to 5.5% of which show up once; just over 2.5% is in the top ten.

Specimen: whole blood, collected in connection with sensitization to the hapten diphenylcyclopropenone (DPC). The clonotype was recovered from a woman aged 50 to 65 with alopecia areata. Some clones in this sample may be carry-over from other donors' samples. This chain joins TRBV10-1 and TRBJ1-1; 9 positions match TRBD1. The CDR3 sequence is CASSTGQGRSEAFF. The CDR3 nucleotides read TGCGCCAGCAGTACAGGACAGGGGAGGTCTGAAGCTTTCTTT.